Described below is a single TCR beta chain sequence and its context. This sample stems from a study of CD8 T cells in Susac syndrome. The V and J ends lost 0 bases and 5 bases respectively, with 20 bases between them. The CDR3 covers 17 residues. CDR1 is SGDLS, CDR2 YYNGEE, per germline. Reverse transcription of about 0.5 to 1 ug RNA was carried out with random hexamers. TCRdb passed the immunoSEQ multiplex PCR reads through MiXCR, listing each CDR3 protein once. The sample shows 250,000 to 300,000 distinct CDR3 sequences, approximately 89% of them seen only once. Sequenced material: CD8+ T cells from PBMCs. This receptor was obtained from a human donor with multiple sclerosis. The chain carries TRBV9 and TRBJ1-2; D possibly corresponds to TRBD1 (5 bases). The CDR3 sequence: CASSVEGRGREGYGYTF. The CDR3 DNA is TGTGCCAGCAGCGTAGAAGGTCGGGGCAGGGAGGGTTATGGCTACACCTTC.